Following are 6 T cell receptor delta chains from one sample sequenced in a study of γδ T cells in repeated Plasmodium falciparum infection. Flow sorting of PBMC yielded separate Vgamma9/Vdelta2+ and Vdelta2-negative gammadelta T cell populations for bulk repertoire analysis. With CATT, TCRdb re-called clones from the multiplex PCR reads. The sample consists of about 89,000 delta-chain clones, 1.4% of them appearing once. The specimen was gamma-delta T cells from blood. These receptors all come from a pool of human donors (malaria-infected and uninfected, not separated).

A few counts support this clone. A read error is possible here, since a much larger clone lies one base away. The chain combines TRDV1 with TRDJ1; D may be TRDD3 (5 bases). TCRdb supplies no J gene; here it was assigned by aligning the nucleotide sequence to germline. The germline CDR1 and CDR2 sequences are TSWWSYY and QGS. V was pared by 0 bases and J by 1 base, with 12 bases between. CDR3 length: 16 amino acids. In DNA, the CDR3 is TGTGCTCTTGGGGAACTGGAGGGGACAGGCACCGATAAACTCATCTTT. Translating gives CALGELEGTGTDKLIF.

This clone was picked up a small number of times. The chain has TRDV1 and TRDJ3; TRDD2 agrees at 9 bases. Germline matching of the DNA provided the J gene here, since TCRdb leaves it blank. V shed 4 bases and J 0 bases; nucleotides not matched to a gene: 16. Germline V gene sequence: CDR1 TSWWSYY, CDR2 QGS. CDR3 size: 22 residues. The CDR3 DNA sequence: TGTGCTCTTGGGGTTGGCCTTCCTACGTCGTGGGGCCGCTCCTGGGACACCCGACAGATGTTTTTC. It specifies CALGVGLPTSWGRSWDTRQMFF.

This clone was found a few times. The amino acid sequence in TCRdb belongs to a much larger clone and departs from this DNA's translation at residue 7, likely a sequencing read error; the sequence shown is translated from the DNA. This chain joins TRDV2 and TRDJ1, with 8 bases that match TRDD3. TCRdb offers no J gene call, so here the DNA was matched to germline to obtain one. CDR3 length: 17 residues. CDR1 GEAIGNYY and CDR2 EKD come from the germline V gene. After removal of 0 bases from V and 0 bases from J, the junction contained 8 bases not matched to a gene. The chain's CDR3 is CACDTLTRGDNTDKLIF. The CDR3 nucleotides are TGTGCCTGTGACACCCTAACCCGGGGGGATAACACCGATAAACTCATCTTT.

This clone was observed at least ten times. This likely stems from a read error, as it lies one base from a far larger clone. This same CDR3 is encoded by further DNA sequences in the sample. The J gene went uncalled, whereas the V gene is TRDV2; the table calls TRDD3, which could not be checked here. This CDR3 spans 14 amino acids. Per germline, CDR1 GEAIGNYY and CDR2 EKD. CDR3 in DNA: TGTGCCTGTGACTCACTGGGACTCACCGATAAGCTCATCTTT. It is translated as CACDSLGLTDKLIF.

This clone has just a few counts. The protein held in TCRdb is that of a much larger clone and does not match this DNA's translation at residue 5, likely because of a read error; the protein shown is translated from the DNA. The chain carries TRDV1 and TRDJ1; 8 bases agree with TRDD3. The J gene, missing from TCRdb, was assigned here through DNA to germline matching. CDR1 is TSWWSYY, CDR2 QGS, per germline. V shed 4 bases, J shed 2 bases, and the junction held 12 bases outside the gene matches. The CDR3 covers 17 residues. The CDR3 bases are TGTGCTCTTGGGGGACGGCCTCCGGGGGATATAACCGATAAACTCATCTTT. It is translated as CALGGRPPGDITDKLIF.

Comments on this clone: The protein TCRdb gives is from a much larger clone and does not agree with this DNA's translation at residue 16, likely a read error; the protein shown here comes from the DNA. The V and J genes are TRDV1 and TRDJ1; D possibly matches TRDD2 or TRDD3 (5 bases each). As TCRdb names no J gene, one was assigned here on the basis of a DNA match to germline. The CDR3 covers 22 residues. CDR1 and CDR2 (germline): TSWWSYY, QGS. V lost 5 bases, J lost 6 bases, and 40 bases lay in between. The CDR3 region is CALGFHLHLREGVGSGGYKLIF. The CDR3, as DNA: TGTGCTCTTGGGTTCCACCTCCACCTACGGGAGGGGGTTGGTTCCGGCGGTTATAAACTCATCTTT.